The rows below give T cell receptor beta chains drawn from one sample of a study of T cells after yellow fever vaccination. TCRdb re-analysed the 5' RACE reads in MiXCR, keeping a single row per CDR3 protein. The sample carries 180,000 or so distinct CDR3 sequences, about 10% recorded once. This specimen was CD8+ T cells sorted from PBMCs, taken 15 days after the yellow fever booster vaccination. These receptors were obtained from a man aged 18 to 29 who received the YFV17D yellow fever vaccine. CDR3s include the opening cysteine and the closing phenylalanine or tryptophan.

j_call: TRBJ1-2; v_call: TRBV6-5; cdr3_aa: CASSYVADREGYTF
j_call: TRBJ2-5; v_call: TRBV4-1; cdr3_aa: CASSQGARQETQYF
j_call: TRBJ1-5; v_call: TRBV21-1; cdr3_aa: CASSKRVGQHQPQHF
j_call: TRBJ2-1; v_call: TRBV4-3; cdr3_aa: CASSHPGNEQFF
j_call: TRBJ2-3; v_call: TRBV4-2; cdr3_aa: CASNSGSRPQYF
j_call: TRBJ2-7; v_call: TRBV4-3; cdr3_aa: CASRAADSYEQYF
j_call: TRBJ2-1; v_call: TRBV3-1; cdr3_aa: CASSQDFGGVGYNEQFF
j_call: TRBJ2-1; v_call: TRBV7-6; cdr3_aa: CASSLAPTSGNEQFF
j_call: TRBJ2-2; v_call: TRBV7-9; cdr3_aa: CASSLGARITGELFF
j_call: TRBJ2-7; v_call: TRBV7-6; cdr3_aa: CASSLGTGRGEQYF
j_call: TRBJ2-4; v_call: TRBV5-6; cdr3_aa: CASSLVRGETIQYF
j_call: TRBJ1-5; v_call: TRBV2; cdr3_aa: CASSDLSGNQPQHF
j_call: TRBJ1-1; v_call: TRBV4-1; cdr3_aa: CASSQQGVGYTEAFF
j_call: TRBJ2-5; v_call: TRBV4-1; cdr3_aa: CASSQLAGAGETQYF
j_call: TRBJ2-1; v_call: TRBV5-1; cdr3_aa: CASSPGTSGVVYEQFF
j_call: TRBJ1-2; v_call: TRBV7-2; cdr3_aa: CASSSPGQGVLIYGYTF
j_call: TRBJ2-7; v_call: TRBV10-1; cdr3_aa: CASSEGQPGGQYF
j_call: TRBJ2-3; v_call: TRBV10-1; cdr3_aa: CASNASWDRGYTDTQYF
j_call: TRBJ1-1; v_call: TRBV29-1; cdr3_aa: CSVPFHGTGNTEAFF
j_call: TRBJ2-3; v_call: TRBV27; cdr3_aa: CASNRRGGNRADTQYF
j_call: TRBJ2-1; v_call: TRBV12-3/TRBV12-4; cdr3_aa: CASSLGVDPQGQFF
j_call: TRBJ2-2; v_call: TRBV5-1; cdr3_aa: CASSNGLAVKTGELFF
j_call: TRBJ2-2; v_call: TRBV7-3; cdr3_aa: CASSYIAGTNTGELFF
j_call: TRBJ1-6; v_call: TRBV5-1; cdr3_aa: CASSLAALDSPLHF
j_call: TRBJ1-1; v_call: TRBV7-9; cdr3_aa: CASSPGRGGPEAFF
j_call: TRBJ1-2; v_call: TRBV7-9; cdr3_aa: CASSFGGQNILYGYTF